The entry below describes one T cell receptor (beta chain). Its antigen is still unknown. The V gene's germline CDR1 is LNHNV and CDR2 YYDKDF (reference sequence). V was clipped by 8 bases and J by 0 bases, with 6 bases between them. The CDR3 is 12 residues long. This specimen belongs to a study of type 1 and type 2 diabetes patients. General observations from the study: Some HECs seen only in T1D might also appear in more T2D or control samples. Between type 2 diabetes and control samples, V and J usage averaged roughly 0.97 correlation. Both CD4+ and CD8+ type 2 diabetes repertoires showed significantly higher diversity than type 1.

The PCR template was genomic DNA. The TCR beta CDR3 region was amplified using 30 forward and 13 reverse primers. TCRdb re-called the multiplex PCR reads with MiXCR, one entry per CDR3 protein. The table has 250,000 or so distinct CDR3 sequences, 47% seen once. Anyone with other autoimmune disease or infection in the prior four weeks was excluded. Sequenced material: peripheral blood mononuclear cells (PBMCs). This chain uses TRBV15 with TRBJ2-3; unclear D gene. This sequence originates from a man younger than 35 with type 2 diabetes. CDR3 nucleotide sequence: TGTGCCACCTCGGAAAGCACAGATACGCAGTATTTT. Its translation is CATSESTDTQYF.